The T cell receptor beta chain described here comes from a study of cytomegalovirus exposure and HLA in healthy donors. General study results and limits: Further analysis, carried out later, found HLA-associated TCR beta chains more clonally expanded than equally common other chains.

The PCR made use of 60 Vbeta and 13 Jbeta primers. Per the original data handling: A later analysis tallied tens of millions of unique TCR beta chains, some 12 million of them shared. Clones were sequenced by immunoSEQ multiplex PCR, and TCRdb holds only the in-frame ones, with some missing. V and J calls and clone size are those listed in that table; D and trimming were worked out from the DNA. The table includes about 120,000 clones, about 80% detected once. This clone appeared a single time. Its matching antigen is unknown. The CDR3 spans 14 residues. The ends were cut back, 10 bases at V and 0 bases at J, with 16 bases in the middle. Germline lookup yields CDR1 MNHEY and CDR2 SVGAGI.

The sequenced sample was PBMCs. The receptor comes from a woman aged 45 to 65 in good health and CMV-seropositive. This chain uses TRBV6-5 with TRBJ2-7; no clear D. CDR3 amino acids: CATSPRQLSYEQYF. The CDR3 nucleotides read TGTGCCACTTCCCCGAGGCAGCTCTCCTACGAGCAGTACTTC.